The source of this T cell receptor (beta chain) is a study of blood T cell repertoires in COVID-19 (dated by TCRdb to the early 2020s). About the investigation overall: Collaborator samples came from the United States, Italy and Spain and covered acute and convalescent phases of COVID-19. Sample metadata almost always included a de-identified subject ID, COVID-19 status, age in years and sex. The repertoires were made available in a free public database intended to serve as a resource for research on the immune response to SARS-CoV-2. Subjects who had been exposed to COVID-19, were actively infected with it, or had recovered from it provided the deeply sampled blood TCRbeta repertoires that made up the dataset. The samples were drawn from two sources: the first 160 participants of the ongoing ImmuneRACE study, and approximately 1,300 subjects contributed by 6 global collaborators. The material from the prospective study consisted of cDNA or gDNA derived from T cells, B-cell-depleted T cells, or PBMCs. Where available, HLA class I and class II types were taken from metadata supplied by the sample provider and were not determined by assay-based typing.

To note about this clone: The specificity of this receptor is unknown. No clone much larger than this one lies a single base away; base qualities are absent.

General study outcomes and caveats: How much clinical and demographic metadata was included differed by source and by participant, and the metadata was provided uncurated.

One collaborating source in Seattle enrolled patients while the patients were actively infected and followed the patients over time throughout the course of disease. Each collaborating institution followed its own protocols to collect whole blood in K2EDTA tubes. For TCRbeta analysis, collaborators shipped samples as frozen whole blood, isolated PBMCs, or DNA extracted from either of those sample types. TCRbeta CDR3 regions were amplified from genomic DNA by means of the immunoSEQ Assay, a bias-controlled multiplex PCR. Per the authors' processing: The number of nucleated cells in each sample was estimated by amplification of reference gene primers within the assay. Sequence reads were collapsed and filtered to measure the absolute abundance of every unique TCRbeta CDR3 rearrangement. For each sample, productive Simpson clonality was calculated by taking the square root of Simpson's diversity index across productive rearrangements. In TCRdb, the immuneACCESS table is reduced to in-frame sequences with V and J assigned. These tables do not hold every clone; where another copy was compared, an unresolved V gene accounts for under half, and the others remain unexplained. Clone size and V and J calls were adopted from that table, with D and trimming inferred from the DNA. Recorded for this sample are about 170,000 clones; 85% to 90% of them occurred a single time. The ten top clones hold around 9.9% of the sample.

The receptor was isolated from a woman in her sixties with COVID-19, enrolled during active disease. The specimen was peripheral blood.

CDR3 region: CASSPWGRTDTQYF. Here is the DNA: TGTGCCAGCAGTCCGTGGGGCCGGACAGATACGCAGTATTTT. This chain is built from TRBV11-2 and TRBJ2-3; TRBD1 is perhaps the D gene, given 5 matching bases. Looking up the germline V gene yields CDR1 SGHAT and CDR2 FQNNGV. Trimming costs V 6 bases and J 3 bases, and their ends lie 13 bases apart. There are 14 amino acids in the CDR3, from cysteine to phenylalanine inclusive. The sequence is cut down to CDR3 DNA, 42 bases in frame from base 1.